This paragraph covers one TCR beta chain sequence. These data are taken from a study of shared clonotypes between healthy human individuals. Background on the study: Participating donors consisted of two women and a few men aged 18 to 49.

After removal of 4 bases from V and 2 bases from J, the junction contained 8 bases not matched to a gene. There are 17 residues in the CDR3. Germline V gene lookup returns CDR1 ENHRY and CDR2 SYGVKD. Only in-frame clones appear in the TCRdb table, and some are missing; sequencing was by immunoSEQ multiplex PCR. The profile shows some 300,000 clones, more than 60% of them singletons. The receptor was isolated from a man aged 25-45 years in good health. The V and J genes are TRBV10-3 and TRBJ2-5, with TRBD2 matching over 12 bases. Sequenced: memory CD4+ T cells sorted from blood. Indicated subset: CD45RA-negative fraction. The CDR3 region is CAISVGLAGSTQETQYF. For the CDR3, the DNA is TGTGCCATCAGTGTGGGACTAGCGGGCAGCACACAAGAGACCCAGTACTTC.